The 8 T cell receptor beta chains below come from one sample, sequenced in a study of PD-1 blockade in classical Hodgkin lymphoma. Time point noted: newly diagnosed, previously untreated cHL patient sample. Repertoires were generated with immunoSEQ multiplex PCR, while TCRdb's copy carries only in-frame clones and drops some. Here the sample spans approximately 17,000 clones, 80% to 95% being singletons. Sequencing used peripheral blood mononuclear cells (PBMCs). These receptor sequences come from a human donor with classical Hodgkin lymphoma.

V is TRBV4-1 and J is TRBJ2-3; TRBD1 might be the D (5 bases). The CDR3 is made up of 16 amino acids. The germline gives CDR1 MGHRA, CDR2 YSYEKL. V was clipped by 1 base and J by 2 bases, with 13 bases between them. The CDR3 DNA is TGCGCCAGCAGCCAAGTGCCAGGGCGTCCCACAGATACGCAGTATTTT. Translating it yields CASSQVPGRPTDTQYF.

The chain has TRBV28 and TRBJ1-2; D not resolved. V lost 6 bases and J lost 6, with 14 bases in between. This CDR3 has 13 residues. CDR1 and CDR2 (germline): MDHEN, SYDVKM. The CDR3, as DNA: TGTGCCAGCAGCCCGTTTCTCGGGGATGGCTACACCTTC. Translated, it gives CASSPFLGDGYTF.

This sequence joins TRBV16 and TRBJ1-2, with 9 bases matching TRBD1. Germline V gene sequence: CDR1 KGHSY, CDR2 FQNENV. The junction had 4 bases not matched to a gene; V was cut back by 5 bases and J by 6 bases. This CDR3 is built from 13 residues. CDR3 loop: CASSSRTGDGYTF. The CDR3 DNA is TGTGCCAGCAGCTCTAGGACAGGGGATGGCTACACCTTC. Full variable domain (missing parts from reference TRBV16 and TRBJ1-2): GEEVAQTPKHLVRGEGQKAKLYCAPIKGHSYVFWYQQVLKNEFKFLISFQNENVFDETGMPKERFSAKCLPNSPCSLEIQATKLEDSAVYFCASSSRTGDGYTFGSGTRLTVV.

The gene calls are TRBV18 and TRBJ1-5; tentative D call: TRBD1 (5 bases). V was clipped by 3 bases and J by 2 bases, with 8 bases between them. From germline, CDR1 is KGHSH and CDR2 LQKENI. The CDR3 totals 14 residues. The CDR3 protein is CASSPGGGNQPQHF. The CDR3 coding sequence is TGTGCCAGCTCACCGGGGGGGGGCAATCAGCCCCAGCATTTT.

A single count supports this clone. This chain uses TRBV19 with TRBJ2-3; D may correspond to TRBD1 or TRBD2 (6 bases each). CDR1 is LNHDA and CDR2 is SQIVND in the germline V gene (reference sequence). V shed 6 bases and J shed 5 bases, with 15 bases lying between them. The CDR3 totals 14 residues. DNA for the CDR3: TGTGCCAGTAGCCGGGGGCTAGCTGGAGATACGCAGTATTTT. This gives the protein CASSRGLAGDTQYF.

The chain combines TRBV5-1 with TRBJ2-5; perhaps TRBD2 as D (6 bases). V was pared by 7 bases and J by 2 bases, with 18 bases between. The CDR3 extends over 15 amino acids. Germline lookup yields CDR1 SGHRS and CDR2 YFSETQ. CDR3 nucleotide sequence: TGCGCCAGCTCTGGGCGGGGATCGGGGCAAGAGACCCAGTACTTC. Protein sequence: CASSGRGSGQETQYF.

This sequence joins TRBV12-5 and TRBJ2-2; D is possibly TRBD2 (6 bases). CDR1 LGHNT and CDR2 FRNRAP come from the germline V gene. The CDR3 totals 15 residues. V was cut by 3 bases and J by 4 bases, with 12 bases left in between. This CDR3 is CASGLFLARTGELFF. CDR3 sequence (DNA): TGTGCTAGTGGTTTATTCCTAGCGCGCACCGGGGAGCTGTTTTTT.

V is TRBV6-5 and J is TRBJ2-5; 8 positions agree with TRBD1. CDR1 and CDR2 from the germline V gene are MNHEY and SVGAGI. The CDR3 covers 15 residues. With 4 bases clipped from V and 6 bases from J, the junction kept 10 bases outside the gene matches. The CDR3 sequence: CASSFGQGRVKTQYF. The CDR3 DNA reads TGTGCCAGCAGTTTCGGACAGGGAAGGGTAAAGACCCAGTACTTC.